This T cell receptor (beta chain) was recovered during a study of cytomegalovirus exposure and HLA in healthy donors. Study-wide results and caveats: Earlier analysis looked at TCR beta V segments, and most were productive about 87% or about 30% of the time. The HLA-A and HLA-B alleles of most subjects were reportedly predicted accurately from TCR beta sequences.

Regarding this clone: Its antigen is currently unknown.

A multiplex PCR was run with 60 Vbeta primers and 13 Jbeta primers. Method: immunoSEQ multiplex PCR; TCRdb's copy keeps in-frame clones and lacks some. The table records 170,000 or so clones, around four fifths of them present only once. The material sequenced was PBMCs. The sequence derives from a woman in her thirties in good health and CMV-seropositive.

This chain's CDR3 is CASSPQLAGAADTQYF. The CDR3 nucleotides read TGTGCCAGCAGTCCCCAACTAGCGGGAGCGGCCGATACGCAGTATTTT. V and J are TRBV28 and TRBJ2-3; 11 nucleotides match TRBD2. After removal of 5 bases from V and 6 bases from J, the junction contained 10 bases not matched to a gene. The CDR3 sequence is 16 residues long. Germline CDR1 MDHEN, CDR2 SYDVKM.